This T cell receptor beta chain was identified during a study of T cells in Graves' hyperthyroidism and ophthalmopathy. The hyperthyroidism was newly diagnosed and had lasted under 2 months; the patients were aged 18 to 65. Uncontrolled infection, other autoimmune disease, pregnancy or lactation led to exclusion. General study points: It was a median approximately six months before onset that the model predicted ophthalmopathy. Blood also carried most thyroid clonotypes expanded above 0.001.

With respect to this clonotype: Antigen unknown.

Amplification targeted TCR beta CDR3 regions from RNA transcripts. TCR CDR3 regions were first amplified by RT-PCR with HTBI primers. MiXCR, applied by TCRdb to the multiplex PCR reads, yields one record per CDR3 protein. Of some 350,000 distinct CDR3 sequences in the sample, about 20% were seen once. CDR3 length: 18 residues. Germline values: CDR1 MNHEY, CDR2 SVGEGT. The V end lost 5 bases, the J end lost 4 bases, and 25 bases lay between the germline ends. This chain joins TRBV6-2 or TRBV6-3 and TRBJ2-3; D assignment may be TRBD1 or TRBD2 (6 bases each). The receptor was isolated from a woman aged 18 to 35 with Graves' hyperthyroidism. Sequencing was carried out using blood. Written as DNA, the CDR3 is TGTGCCAGCAGTCGGAGGGGGGCTCACCCGTCAGGAGCAGATACGCAGTATTTT. Encoded protein: CASSRRGAHPSGADTQYF.